Described below is a single T cell receptor (beta chain) sequence and its context. Its antigen remains unknown. This CDR3 has 16 residues. Looked up from germline, CDR1 is LGHDT and CDR2 is YNNKEL (reference sequence). The sample belongs to a study of monozygotic twins with inflammatory bowel disease. Notes on the study in general: Researchers reported no repertoire similarity difference between concordant and discordant twins, possibly from limited power.

Using the 5' RACE reads, TCRdb records one entry per CDR3 protein without DNA. This sample's table has 150,000 to 200,000 distinct CDR3 sequences. The sequenced sample was blood. This TCR came from a human donor with ulcerative colitis or Crohn's disease, or a healthy co-twin of an affected twin (not recorded which). J is TRBJ2-3 and V is TRBV3-1; TCRdb lists TRBD2, though no DNA is available to test this call. The CDR3: CASSQGGSGSTDTQYF.